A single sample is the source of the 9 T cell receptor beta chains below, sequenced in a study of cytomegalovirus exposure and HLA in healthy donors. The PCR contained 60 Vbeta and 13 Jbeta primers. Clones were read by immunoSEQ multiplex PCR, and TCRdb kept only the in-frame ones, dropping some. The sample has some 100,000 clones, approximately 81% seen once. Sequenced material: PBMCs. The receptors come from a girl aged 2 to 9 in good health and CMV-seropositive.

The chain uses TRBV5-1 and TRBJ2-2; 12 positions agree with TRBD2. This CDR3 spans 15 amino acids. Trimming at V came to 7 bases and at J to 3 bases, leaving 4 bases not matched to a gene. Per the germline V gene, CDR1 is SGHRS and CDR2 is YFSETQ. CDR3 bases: TGCGCCAGCGGCAGACTAGCGGGAGACACCGGGGAGCTGTTTTTT. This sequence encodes CASGRLAGDTGELFF.

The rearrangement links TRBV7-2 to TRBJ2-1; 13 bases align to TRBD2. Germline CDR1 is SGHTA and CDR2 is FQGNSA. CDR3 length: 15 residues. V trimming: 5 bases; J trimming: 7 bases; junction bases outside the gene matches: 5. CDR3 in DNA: TGTGCCAGCAGCAGGACTAGCGGGAGTATAAATGAGCAGTTCTTC. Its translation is CASSRTSGSINEQFF.

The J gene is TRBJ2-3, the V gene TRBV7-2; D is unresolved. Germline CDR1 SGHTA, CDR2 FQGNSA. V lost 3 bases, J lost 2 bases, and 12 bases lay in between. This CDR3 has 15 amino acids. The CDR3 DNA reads TGTGCCAGCAGCTTTCGGTCTACCCTCACAGATACGCAGTATTTT. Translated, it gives CASSFRSTLTDTQYF.

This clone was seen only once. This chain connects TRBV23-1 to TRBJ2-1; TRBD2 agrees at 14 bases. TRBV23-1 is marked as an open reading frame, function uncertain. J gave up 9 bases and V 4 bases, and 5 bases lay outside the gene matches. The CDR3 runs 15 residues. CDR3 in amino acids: CASSPGLAGGPEQFF. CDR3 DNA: TGCGCCAGCAGTCCTGGACTAGCGGGAGGACCTGAGCAGTTCTTC.

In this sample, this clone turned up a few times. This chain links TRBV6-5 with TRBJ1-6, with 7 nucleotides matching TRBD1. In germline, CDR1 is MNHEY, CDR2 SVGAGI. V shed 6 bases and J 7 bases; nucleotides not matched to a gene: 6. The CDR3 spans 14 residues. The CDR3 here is CASSLTGDNSPLHF. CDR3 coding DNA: TGTGCCAGCAGCTTAACAGGGGACAATTCACCCCTCCACTTT.

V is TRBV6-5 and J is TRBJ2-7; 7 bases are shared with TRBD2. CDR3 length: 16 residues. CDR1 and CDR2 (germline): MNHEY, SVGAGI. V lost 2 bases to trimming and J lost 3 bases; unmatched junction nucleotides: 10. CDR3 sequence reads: CASSYPSGAGFYEQYF. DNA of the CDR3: TGTGCCAGCAGTTACCCGAGCGGGGCGGGTTTCTACGAGCAGTACTTC.

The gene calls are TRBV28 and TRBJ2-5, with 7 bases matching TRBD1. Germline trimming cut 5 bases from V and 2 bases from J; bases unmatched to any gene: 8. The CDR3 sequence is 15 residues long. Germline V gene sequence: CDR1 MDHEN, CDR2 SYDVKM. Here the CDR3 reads CASSPSGGPQETQYF. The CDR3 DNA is TGTGCCAGCAGTCCTTCAGGGGGTCCTCAAGAGACCCAGTACTTC.

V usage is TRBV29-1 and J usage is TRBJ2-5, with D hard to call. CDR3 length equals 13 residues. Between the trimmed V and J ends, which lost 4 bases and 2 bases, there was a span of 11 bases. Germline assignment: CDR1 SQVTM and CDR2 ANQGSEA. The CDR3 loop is CSVGPDGQETQYF. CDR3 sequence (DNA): TGCAGCGTTGGGCCAGACGGGCAAGAGACCCAGTACTTC.

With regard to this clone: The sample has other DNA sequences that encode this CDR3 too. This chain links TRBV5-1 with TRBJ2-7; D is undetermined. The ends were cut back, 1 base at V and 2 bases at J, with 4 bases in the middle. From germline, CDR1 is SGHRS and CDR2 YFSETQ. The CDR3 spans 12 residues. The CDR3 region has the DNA TGCGCCAGCAGCTTGTCCGCCTACGAGCAGTACTTC. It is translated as CASSLSAYEQYF. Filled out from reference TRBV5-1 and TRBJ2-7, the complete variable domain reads KAGVTQTPRYLIKTRGQQVTLSCSPISGHRSVSWYQQTPGQGLQFLFEYFSETQRNKGNFPGRFSGRQFSNSRSEMNVSTLELGDSALYLCASSLSAYEQYFGPGTRLTVT.